The present TCR beta chain was sequenced within a study of control samples from healthy donors and cancer patients (TCRdb year 2020). As encoded in the germline V gene, CDR1 is MNHEY while CDR2 is SVGAGI. Reading from cysteine to phenylalanine, the CDR3 counts 15 amino acids. Of all the DNA, just the CDR3 is kept, 45 bases in frame from base 1. Trimmed from V: 6 bases; trimmed from J: 5 bases; junction bases lacking a gene match: 11. Note on this clone: There is no known antigen for this receptor. Base quality data are lacking; no much larger clone is found one base away.

Library preparation was by the immunoSEQ multiplex PCR assay. The source is immuneACCESS, and TCRdb retained only in-frame sequences with V and J called. Part of the clones is not carried over; for the studies checked, unresolved V genes explain less than half of this, and the remainder is unexplained. This sample has approximately 150,000 clones in its table, and around nine tenths of those were observed once. The biggest ten clones account for 0.68% of the sample. The sequence was obtained from a woman aged 30 to 39 in good health. The specimen was blood. This receptor chain uses TRBV6-5 and TRBJ2-5; TRBD1 aligns with 8 central bases. CDR3 sequence: CASSRTGTGTETQYF. The DNA reads as follows: TGTGCCAGCAGCCGGACAGGGACCGGTACGGAGACCCAGTACTTC.